Shown below are 2 T cell receptor beta chains from a single sample sequenced in a study of cytomegalovirus exposure and HLA in healthy donors. The PCR was carried out with 60 Vbeta primers and 13 Jbeta primers. Libraries were prepared by immunoSEQ multiplex PCR; TCRdb keeps only in-frame clonotypes and omits some of them. The table records about 130,000 clones, around 73% of them present only once. Sequenced material: PBMCs. These receptors all come from a human donor in good health.

V usage is TRBV5-4 and J usage is TRBJ2-7; 9 bases fit TRBD2. The CDR3 length is 17 residues. With 0 bases clipped from V and 6 bases from J, the junction kept 13 bases outside the gene matches. Germline loops: CDR1 SGHNT, CDR2 YYREEE (reference sequence). CDR3 coding DNA: TGTGCCAGCAGCTTGGAGTTATCTGGGGCGGGAGGGGCCGAGCAGTACTTC. Its protein is CASSLELSGAGGAEQYF.

V and J are TRBV5-6 and TRBJ2-3, with TRBD2 identical over 11 bases. Germline V gene lookup returns CDR1 SGHDT and CDR2 YYEEEE. This CDR3 has 18 residues. With 3 bases clipped from V and 4 bases from J, the junction kept 13 bases outside the gene matches. The CDR3 sequence: CASSSEGLAGGNADTQYF. The DNA for the CDR3 is TGTGCCAGCAGCTCGGAAGGCCTAGCGGGGGGAAACGCAGATACGCAGTATTTT.